A single sample is the source of the 23 T cell receptor beta chains below, sequenced in a study of Ad26.COV2.S vaccination and SARS-CoV-2 variants. Clones were read by immunoSEQ multiplex PCR, and TCRdb kept only the in-frame ones, dropping some. The data show some 340,000 clones, with roughly 80% seen just once and approximately 2.2% held by the top ten. Treatment defined: over 15 received Ad26.COV2.S at low or high dose, single or two shots; about 5 received placebo; per-sample allocation not given. Sampling took place 63 days after the first vaccine or placebo injection. The sequencing here drew on peripheral blood, taken in a trial of Ad26.COV2.S vaccine versus placebo. Every receptor here comes from a person aged 18-65 years who received the Ad26.COV2.S COVID-19 vaccine or a placebo.

This clone turned up a few times. The chain has TRBV5-1 and TRBJ1-4; weak D call: TRBD1 (5 bases). The CDR3 loop spans 14 amino acids. Per the germline V gene, CDR1 is SGHRS and CDR2 is YFSETQ. V was pared by 1 base and J by 4 bases, with 8 bases between. In nucleotides, the CDR3 is TGCGCCAGCAGCTTGTGGCAGGGTAATGAAAAACTGTTTTTT. It is translated as CASSLWQGNEKLFF.

This chain connects TRBV6-1 to TRBJ1-2; D remains ambiguous. Germline loops: CDR1 MNHNS, CDR2 SASEGT. Trimming removed 2 bases at V and 1 base at J, with 8 bases between. The CDR3 has 14 residues. The CDR3, as DNA: TGTGCCAGCAGTGAACAGCAGATTAACTATGGCTACACCTTC. The encoded protein is CASSEQQINYGYTF.

The chain recombines TRBV30 with TRBJ2-3; D is uncertain. The length of the CDR3 is 14 residues. The V end was cut by 0 bases, the J end by 0 bases, with 7 bases between. Per the germline V gene, CDR1 is GTSNPN and CDR2 is SVGIG (reference sequence). The chain's CDR3 is CAWSVTASTDTQYF. CDR3 sequence (DNA): TGTGCCTGGAGTGTTACAGCTAGCACAGATACGCAGTATTTT. The whole variable domain, filled in from reference TRBV30 and TRBJ2-3, reads SQTIHQWPATLVQPVGSPLSLECTVEGTSNPNLYWYRQAAGRGLQLLFYSVGIGQISSEVPQNLSASRPQDRQFILSSKKLLLSDSGFYLCAWSVTASTDTQYFGPGTRLTVL.

The rearrangement links TRBV27 to TRBJ1-1; D is unresolved. This CDR3 comprises 13 residues. CDR1 and CDR2 (germline): MNHEY, SMNVEV (reference sequence). V lost 8 bases and J 3 bases, leaving 13 bases between the germline ends. CDR3 sequence reads: CASARVRDTEAFF. CDR3 sequence (DNA): TGTGCCAGCGCCCGGGTTCGTGACACTGAAGCTTTCTTT.

V is TRBV10-3 and J is TRBJ2-7; either TRBD1 or TRBD2 may fit D (6 bases each). Trimming cost V 2 bases and J 6 bases, with 17 bases left between them. Looked up from germline, CDR1 is ENHRY and CDR2 is SYGVKD. CDR3 length: 15 residues. CDR3 protein: CAISEPRGQGSEQYF. CDR3 sequence (DNA): TGTGCCATCAGTGAGCCCCGGGGGCAGGGGAGCGAGCAGTACTTC.

V and J are TRBV7-3 and TRBJ2-3; 8 bases align to TRBD2. Germline lookup yields CDR1 SGHTA and CDR2 FQGTGA. Trimming cost V 3 bases and J 4 bases; bases outside gene matches: 3. This CDR3 is 14 amino acids long. CDR3 nucleotide sequence: TGTGCCAGCAGCTTTAGCGGGAATGCAGATACGCAGTATTTT. It is translated as CASSFSGNADTQYF.

The V gene is TRBV10-1, the J gene TRBJ2-7; D uncertain. The CDR3 is 13 amino acids. The V end lost 4 bases, the J end lost 2 bases, and 9 bases lay between the germline ends. CDR1 WNHNN and CDR2 SYGVQD come from the germline V gene (reference sequence). CDR3 protein: CASSGGLTYEQYF. Written as DNA, the CDR3 is TGCGCCAGCAGTGGGGGATTGACCTACGAGCAGTACTTC.

The chain carries TRBV3-1 (or the pseudogene TRBV3-2) and TRBJ1-5; 7 nucleotides line up with TRBD1. The CDR3 extends over 17 amino acids. J gave up 0 bases and V 4 bases, and 9 bases lay outside the gene matches. Germline V gene sequence: CDR1 LGHDT, CDR2 YNNKEL (reference sequence). The CDR3 DNA reads TGTGCCAGCAGCCCCGGACAGGACTACGTTAGCAATCAGCCCCAGCATTTT. Its protein product is CASSPGQDYVSNQPQHF.

The rearrangement links TRBV5-1 to TRBJ1-2; tentatively, D is TRBD1 (5 bases). CDR1 and CDR2 from the germline V gene are SGHRS and YFSETQ. This CDR3 has 13 amino acids. V was pared by 4 bases and J by 2 bases, with 9 bases between. CDR3 sequence (DNA): TGCGCCAGCAGCGTGGACAAAAACTATGGCTACACCTTC. This gives the protein CASSVDKNYGYTF.

V gene TRBV6-1 combines with J gene TRBJ1-1; tentative D call: TRBD1 (5 bases). The germline CDR1 and CDR2 sequences are MNHNS and SASEGT. The CDR3 is 15 residues long. The ends were cut back, 3 bases at V and 3 bases at J, with 14 bases in the middle. Here the CDR3 DNA reads TGTGCCAGCAGTGAGATCAGACAGACATACACTGAAGCTTTCTTT. Amino acid sequence: CASSEIRQTYTEAFF.

The chain employs TRBV24-1 and TRBJ1-5; D not certain. Trimming shortened V by 3 bases and J by 7 bases, and 9 bases separated the two germline ends. Germline V gene lookup returns CDR1 KGHDR and CDR2 SFDVKD. The CDR3 sequence is 13 residues long. The CDR3: CATSDPHGQPQHF. The DNA of the CDR3 is TGTGCCACCAGTGATCCCCACGGCCAGCCCCAGCATTTT.

J is TRBJ2-1 and V is TRBV28; maybe TRBD1 (8 bases). The germline V gene has CDR1 MDHEN and CDR2 SYDVKM. Trimming left V 5 bases short and J 10 bases short, with 24 bases between. The length of the CDR3 is 16 residues. The DNA of the CDR3 is TGTGCCAGCAGTGGACGGACAGGGTATGTGGGGGGGGAGCAGTTCTTC. This gives the protein CASSGRTGYVGGEQFF.

There are a few counts of this clone. CDR3: CAISDGIQDEKLFF. The DNA of the CDR3 is TGTGCCATCAGTGATGGAATACAGGATGAAAAACTGTTTTTT. This rearrangement joins TRBV10-3 to TRBJ1-4; D might be TRBD1 (5 bases). V lost 3 bases to trimming and J lost 6 bases, with 11 bases between them. This CDR3 contains 14 residues. Germline V gives CDR1 ENHRY, CDR2 SYGVKD.

The chain uses TRBV3-1 (or the pseudogene TRBV3-2) and TRBJ1-4, with TRBD1 matching 7 bases. This CDR3 is built from 14 residues. Germline trimming cut 3 bases from V and 5 bases from J; bases unmatched to any gene: 3. Looked up from germline, CDR1 is LGHDT and CDR2 is YNNKEL (reference sequence). The CDR3 loop is CASSQDRLNEKLFF. Written as DNA, the CDR3 is TGTGCCAGCAGCCAGGACAGGTTAAATGAAAAACTGTTTTTT.

The chain links TRBV28 to TRBJ1-5; possible D gene TRBD1, 5 bases. Trimming removed 4 bases at V and 6 bases at J, with 13 bases between. Germline-derived CDR1 and CDR2 are MDHEN and SYDVKM. The CDR3 is made up of 14 amino acids. The CDR3 is CASSSGPSSQPQHF. For the CDR3, the DNA is TGTGCCAGCAGTTCGGGGCCCAGTAGTCAGCCCCAGCATTTT.

This clone was detected only a few times. This chain links TRBV18 with TRBJ2-7; no reliable D call. The CDR3 is made up of 14 amino acids. V was cut by 5 bases and J by 3 bases, with 14 bases left in between. Per germline, CDR1 KGHSH and CDR2 LQKENI. The CDR3 nucleotides are TGTGCCAGCTCATCGTTCGAGGTCGGCTACGAGCAGTACTTC. This sequence encodes CASSSFEVGYEQYF.

The chain uses TRBV7-2 and TRBJ2-2, with a possible D match to TRBD2 (6 bases). V was shortened by 8 bases and J by 2 bases, with 12 bases between the two germline ends. This CDR3 spans 14 amino acids. CDR1 and CDR2 from the germline V gene are SGHTA and FQGNSA. The CDR3, as DNA: TGTGCCAGCCGACGGGGACTCAACACCGGGGAGCTGTTTTTT. Protein product: CASRRGLNTGELFF. The entire variable domain, with the rest obtained from reference TRBV7-2 and TRBJ2-2, is as follows: GAGVSQSPSNKVTEKGKDVELRCDPISGHTALYWYRQSLGQGLEFLIYFQGNSAPDKSGLPSDRFSAERTGGSVSTLTIQRTQQEDSAVYLCASRRGLNTGELFFGEGSRLTVL.

This clone was observed a few times. The J gene is TRBJ2-7, the V gene TRBV7-6; TRBD1 is a possible D gene (5 bases). Germline V gene lookup returns CDR1 SGHVS and CDR2 FNYEAQ. V was pared by 5 bases and J by 1 base, with 12 bases between. The CDR3 consists of 14 residues. The CDR3 sequence: CASSAAAGSYEQYF. CDR3 nucleotides: TGTGCCAGCAGCGCCGCAGCAGGGTCCTACGAGCAGTACTTC.

The gene calls are TRBV25-1 and TRBJ2-3; D is unclear. The V gene's germline CDR1 is MGHDK and CDR2 SYGVNS. This CDR3 comprises 13 residues. Deletions cut 2 bases from V and 4 bases from J, with 7 bases between. CDR3 region: CASSEQAADTQYF. CDR3 nucleotide sequence: TGTGCCAGCAGTGAACAGGCGGCAGATACGCAGTATTTT.

This chain links TRBV28 with TRBJ2-2; 9 nucleotides align to TRBD1. CDR3 length: 14 amino acids. V was clipped by 6 bases and J by 6 bases; unmatched bases: 5. Looked up from germline, CDR1 is MDHEN and CDR2 is SYDVKM. The CDR3 DNA reads TGTGCCAGCAGAGAGGACAGGGGCCCCGGGGAGCTGTTTTTT. This sequence encodes CASREDRGPGELFF.

The chain links TRBV28 to TRBJ1-6; D gene ambiguous. Trimming pared 2 bases from V and 7 bases from J, leaving 9 bases between. Per the germline V gene, CDR1 is MDHEN and CDR2 is SYDVKM. CDR3 length equals 14 residues. The CDR3: CASSLGGKNSPLHF. CDR3 bases: TGTGCCAGCAGTTTAGGTGGAAAAAATTCACCCCTCCACTTT.

The V gene is TRBV30, the J gene TRBJ2-6; D ambiguous. Germline V CDR1 and CDR2: GTSNPN, SVGIG (reference sequence). V lost 5 bases and J 0 bases, leaving 5 bases between the germline ends. The CDR3 has 13 amino acids. As DNA, the CDR3 is TGTGCCTGGGGGCTCTCTGGGGCCAACGTCCTGACTTTC. This gives the protein CAWGLSGANVLTF. Full variable domain (rest looked up from reference TRBV30 and TRBJ2-6): SQTIHQWPATLVQPVGSPLSLECTVEGTSNPNLYWYRQAAGRGLQLLFYSVGIGQISSEVPQNLSASRPQDRQFILSSKKLLLSDSGFYLCAWGLSGANVLTFGAGSRLTVL.

The rearrangement joins TRBV5-1 to TRBJ2-7; 10 nucleotides agree with TRBD2. The CDR3 is 14 residues long. Germline CDR1 SGHRS, CDR2 YFSETQ. V shed 4 bases and J 9 bases; nucleotides not matched to a gene: 10. The CDR3 DNA sequence: TGCGCCAGCAGCAGAGCCGCTAGCGGGGGTTCGCAGTACTTC. Protein: CASSRAASGGSQYF.